This record looks at one T cell receptor (beta chain) sequence and its context. Its antigen is currently not known. No per-base quality is available; no much larger clone lies one base away. This entry is derived from a study of T cell changes during pregnancy in multiple sclerosis (dated by TCRdb to the late 2010s). In terms of the full investigation: The study looked at changes in the T cell repertoire across pregnancy in women with multiple sclerosis.

The method behind the library was the immunoSEQ multiplex PCR assay. TCRdb mirrors the immuneACCESS table, restricted to in-frame sequences. Some clones are absent from its copies; in checked studies, under half trace to an unresolved V gene, and the reason for the others is unknown. This sample holds approximately 50,000 clones; approximately 92% were observed only once. The ten biggest clones cover about 0.69% of the sample. V loses 0 bases of germline sequence and J loses 2 bases, and the interval between the two ends is 9 bases. The germline V gene sets CDR1 to SGDLS and CDR2 to YYNGEE. The CDR3 has 14 amino acids, counting the end cysteine and phenylalanine. Only CDR3 DNA is held: 42 bases, read in frame from base 1.

The source was CD4+ T cells from peripheral blood mononuclear cells, collected in the third trimester of pregnancy. This receptor was taken from a female donor with multiple sclerosis, enrolled in a pregnancy study. The rearranged chain carries TRBV9 and TRBJ2-7; the D gene is perhaps TRBD2, from 5 matching bases. In nucleotides, the sequence is TGTGCCAGCAGCGTAGGCGGGCTTCCCTACGAGCAGTACTTC. Its protein is CASSVGGLPYEQYF.